The clone carrying this T cell receptor beta chain has at least ten counts. Its antigen is as yet unknown. These data belong to a study of T cells after yellow fever vaccination. Study outcomes and limitations: Subsequent to the booster, the majority of primary-vaccination clones reappeared (around 96% CD4, about 90% CD8). From the bulk population, abundant clonotypes could contaminate and appear within FACS-sorted repertoires.

TCRdb recomputed calls from the 5' RACE reads with MiXCR, one row per CDR3 protein. This sample has approximately 30,000 distinct CDR3 sequences; about 4.4% occur once, and the top ten carry about half. The CDR3 has 13 residues. V was trimmed by 1 base and J by 9 bases, leaving 10 bases between them. This sample comprised CD8+ T cells sorted from PBMCs, obtained 5 days after the yellow fever booster vaccination. The TCR was taken from a man younger than 45 who received the YFV17D yellow fever vaccine. V and J are TRBV12-3 or TRBV12-4 and TRBJ1-5; D gene uncertain. Here the CDR3 reads CASSLEGWRPQHF. The CDR3 DNA follows: TGTGCCAGCAGTTTAGAAGGATGGCGGCCCCAGCATTTT.